This TCR beta chain emerged from a study of cytotoxic CD8 clonotypes in ibrutinib-treated CLL. In the study overall: Of the patients, about 12 were relapsed/refractory, about 15 treatment-naive and approximately 18 IGHV unmutated. Study outcomes and limitations: Collection times varied between progressing and sustained-remission patients. Clonality climbed at ibrutinib response, then dropped toward baseline at progression.

The method was immunoSEQ multiplex PCR; TCRdb's version includes in-frame clones alone and lacks a portion of them. The table has tens of thousands of clones, approximately 68% seen once; the top ten hold roughly 51%. A note on this clone: Its antigen is not known.

The V gene lost 5 bases and the J gene lost 2 bases, with 10 bases spanning the gap. Looked up from germline, CDR1 is SGHTA and CDR2 is FQGNSA. This CDR3 is built from 13 residues. Source: PBMCs, taken after 24 months of ibrutinib treatment. The receptor's source is a human donor with chronic lymphocytic leukemia. The J gene is TRBJ2-7, the V gene TRBV7-2; the D call may be TRBD1 or TRBD2 (5 bases each). CDR3: CASSPGLPYEQYF. The CDR3 DNA is TGTGCCAGCAGCCCGGGGCTCCCCTACGAGCAGTACTTC.